What follows are 18 T cell receptor beta chains derived from one specimen sequenced in a study of blood T cell repertoires in COVID-19. Some clones are missing from TCRdb's copy, which holds only in-frame ones; the method was immunoSEQ multiplex PCR. Here the sample spans around 300,000 clones, around 85% being singletons. What was sequenced was peripheral blood. These receptors came from a woman in her forties or fifties with active or convalescent COVID-19.

The rearrangement joins TRBV19 to TRBJ1-1; D is ambiguous. From germline, CDR1 is LNHDA and CDR2 SQIVND (reference sequence). The CDR3 extends over 11 amino acids. Trimming pared 7 bases from V and 1 base from J, leaving 4 bases between. The DNA of the CDR3 is TGTGCCAGTAACGGGAACACTGAAGCTTTCTTT. Translation: CASNGNTEAFF.

The rearrangement uses TRBV30 and TRBJ1-4; TRBD1 might be the D (6 bases). The V and J ends lost 3 bases and 2 bases respectively, with 13 bases between them. This CDR3 spans 15 amino acids. Germline assignment: CDR1 GTSNPN and CDR2 SVGIG (reference sequence). In nucleotides, the CDR3 is TGTGCCTGGAGCGACACAGGGTCGACTAATGAAAAACTGTTTTTT. Protein: CAWSDTGSTNEKLFF.

This chain links TRBV13 with TRBJ2-6; D may be TRBD2 (6 bases). The CDR3 consists of 15 residues. Germline V CDR1 and CDR2: PRHDT, FYEKMQ (reference sequence). V was clipped by 3 bases and J by 0 bases, with 6 bases between them. The CDR3 is CASSFGGSGANVLTF. In DNA, the CDR3 is TGTGCCAGCAGCTTCGGGGGCTCTGGGGCCAACGTCCTGACTTTC.

This sequence joins TRBV19 and TRBJ2-1; the D gene is possibly TRBD2 (6 bases). With 5 bases removed from V and 5 bases from J, the gap between germline ends came to 19 bases. The CDR3 covers 16 residues. Germline values: CDR1 LNHDA, CDR2 SQIVND (reference sequence). In DNA, the CDR3 is TGTGCCAGTAGTGTGCGTAGACTAGGGCCCCACAATGAGCAGTTCTTC. Residues: CASSVRRLGPHNEQFF. Combining the CDR3 with reference TRBV19 and TRBJ2-1 gives the whole variable domain DGGITQSPKYLFRKEGQNVTLSCEQNLNHDAMYWYRQDPGQGLRLIYYSQIVNDFQKGDIAEGYSVSREKKESFPLTVTSAQKNPTAFYLCASSVRRLGPHNEQFFGPGTRLTVL.

The J gene is TRBJ1-3, the V gene TRBV3-1 (or the pseudogene TRBV3-2); D uncertain. The CDR3 loop spans 15 amino acids. Trimming took 4 bases from V and 0 from J, leaving 10 bases between them. From germline, CDR1 is LGHDT and CDR2 YNNKEL (reference sequence). The CDR3 spells CASSREFYSGNTIYF. DNA of the CDR3: TGTGCCAGCAGCCGAGAGTTTTACTCTGGAAACACCATATATTTT.

The rearrangement links TRBV19 to TRBJ2-2, with TRBD2 matching 16 bases. V dropped 6 bases and J dropped 4; count of bases not matched to a gene: 8. CDR1 and CDR2 (germline): LNHDA, SQIVND (reference sequence). The CDR3 consists of 18 residues. The CDR3 bases are TGTGCCAGTAGGAGTGGGACTAGCGGGAGGGCGGGCACCGGGGAGCTGTTTTTT. Translation: CASRSGTSGRAGTGELFF.

This rearrangement joins TRBV5-1 to TRBJ2-7, with D perhaps matching TRBD2 (6 bases). Trimming removed 2 bases at V and 0 bases at J, with 12 bases between. Germline CDR1 reads SGHRS; CDR2 reads YFSETQ. The CDR3 is 15 residues long. The CDR3 is CASSFISGGSYEQYF. Written as DNA, the CDR3 is TGCGCCAGCAGCTTTATATCCGGGGGCTCCTACGAGCAGTACTTC.

The chain links TRBV9 to TRBJ1-1, with D possibly being TRBD1 (5 bases). The CDR3 runs 18 residues. V was pared by 1 base and J by 1 base, with 20 bases between. Germline V gives CDR1 SGDLS, CDR2 YYNGEE. The CDR3 DNA reads TGTGCCAGCAGCGTAAAGTTACTACGGACATCGGGGAACACTGAAGCTTTCTTT. The encoded protein is CASSVKLLRTSGNTEAFF.

The chain couples TRBV28 to TRBJ1-2; 7 nucleotides match TRBD1. Per germline, CDR1 MDHEN and CDR2 SYDVKM. V trimming: 5 bases; J trimming: 5 bases; junction bases outside the gene matches: 8. This CDR3 is built from 14 residues. The CDR3 is CASSTSQGRYGYTF. CDR3 DNA sequence: TGTGCCAGCAGTACCTCACAGGGGAGGTATGGCTACACCTTC.

The chain carries TRBV6-5 and TRBJ1-4; D perhaps matches TRBD1 (6 bases). The CDR3 loop spans 12 amino acids. V lost 7 bases and J 7 bases, leaving 10 bases between the germline ends. Germline-derived CDR1 and CDR2 are MNHEY and SVGAGI. CDR3 region: CASNRVAEKLFF. The CDR3 DNA is TGTGCCAGCAACAGGGTGGCTGAAAAACTGTTTTTT.

This chain uses TRBV7-9 with TRBJ2-1; 7 positions agree with TRBD2. V shed 3 bases and J 4 bases; nucleotides not matched to a gene: 12. CDR1 is SEHNR and CDR2 is FQNEAQ in the germline V gene (reference sequence). This CDR3 region has 17 residues. CDR3 DNA sequence: TGTGCCAGCAGCTTTGTCGGGAGCGGGGTCGTTTACAATGAGCAGTTCTTC. This sequence encodes CASSFVGSGVVYNEQFF.

The J gene is TRBJ1-4, the V gene TRBV19; 7 nucleotides line up with TRBD1. The length of the CDR3 is 14 residues. With V trimmed by 6 bases and J by 2 bases, 3 bases remained unmatched. CDR1 and CDR2 (germline): LNHDA, SQIVND (reference sequence). CDR3 bases: TGTGCCAGTAGGGACAGGCGTACTAATGAAAAACTGTTTTTT. It codes for CASRDRRTNEKLFF.

The chain uses TRBV6-5 and TRBJ2-3; D may be TRBD1 (5 bases). Germline-derived CDR1 and CDR2 are MNHEY and SVGAGI. Trimming pared 7 bases from V and 0 bases from J, leaving 11 bases between. This CDR3 spans 14 amino acids. Here the CDR3 DNA reads TGTGCCAGCAAACTGACAGCCAGCACAGATACGCAGTATTTT. The encoded protein is CASKLTASTDTQYF.

This sequence joins TRBV5-1 and TRBJ2-5; 9 bases are shared with TRBD1. V dropped 3 bases and J dropped 4; count of bases not matched to a gene: 1. Germline-derived CDR1 and CDR2 are SGHRS and YFSETQ. CDR3 length: 13 residues. The CDR3 region has the DNA TGCGCCAGCAGCTGGGGACAGGGAGAGACCCAGTACTTC. Translating gives CASSWGQGETQYF.

This chain uses TRBV7-3 with TRBJ2-5; 9 bases agree with TRBD2. Per germline, CDR1 SGHTA and CDR2 FQGTGA. The CDR3 extends over 13 amino acids. J gave up 4 bases and V 5 bases, and 2 bases lay outside the gene matches. The CDR3 DNA reads TGTGCCAGCAGCGTTAGCGGGAGAGAGACCCAGTACTTC. Translated: CASSVSGRETQYF.

In this sample, this clone turned up a few times. The V and J genes are TRBV3-1 (or the pseudogene TRBV3-2) and TRBJ1-6; tentatively, D is TRBD1 (5 bases). Germline V CDR1 and CDR2: LGHDT, YNNKEL (reference sequence). Deletions cut 4 bases from V and 9 bases from J, with 16 bases between. This CDR3 is built from 15 residues. The CDR3 loop is CASSLGTAGGSPLHF. In DNA form, the CDR3 reads TGTGCCAGCAGCCTCGGGACCGCCGGGGGTTCACCCCTCCACTTT.

The J gene is TRBJ1-5, the V gene TRBV6-5; tentatively, D is TRBD1 (6 bases). The V end was cut by 6 bases, the J end by 5 bases, with 11 bases between. The CDR3 has 13 amino acids. Germline loops: CDR1 MNHEY, CDR2 SVGAGI. The CDR3 DNA is TGTGCCAGCAGCGTCGGGACACATCAGCCCCAGCATTTT. It yields the protein CASSVGTHQPQHF.

The V gene is TRBV7-2, the J gene TRBJ2-3, with TRBD2 matching over 7 bases. Unmatched junction bases numbered 2, after V lost 1 base and J lost 4 bases. Per germline, CDR1 SGHTA and CDR2 FQGNSA. CDR3 length: 14 amino acids. The CDR3 here is CASSLGLAADTQYF. In DNA, the CDR3 is TGTGCCAGCAGCTTAGGACTAGCCGCAGATACGCAGTATTTT.